Listed below are T cell receptor beta chains from one sample, sequenced in a study of blood T cell repertoires in COVID-19. Sequencing was performed with immunoSEQ multiplex PCR; in TCRdb, only in-frame clones are kept and a portion is missing. The repertoire consists of 200,000 to 250,000 clones, with more than 65% occurring once and the leading ten covering 3%. Sequencing input: peripheral blood. The receptors shown here come from a woman aged 25 to 39 who had recovered from COVID-19. The CDR3 runs from the conserved cysteine through the conserved F or W. Each record gives: V gene, D gene, J gene, clone size, CDR3 DNA, CDR3 protein. D genes are given only for firm matches. Not all rows give a size; the values are once, few, many and, for expanded clones, a class.

v_gene: TRBV4-1
d_gene: -
j_gene: TRBJ1-5
abundance: -
CDR3nt: TGCGCCAGCAGCCGAGGGTCCCCAGCTATCAATCAGCCCCAGCATTTT
CDR3aa: CASSRGSPAINQPQHF

v_gene: TRBV3-1/TRBV3-2
d_gene: TRBD1
j_gene: TRBJ2-7
abundance: -
CDR3nt: TGTGCCAGCAGCCTCCGGGACAGGGGGCACTACGAGCAGTACTTC
CDR3aa: CASSLRDRGHYEQYF

v_gene: TRBV4-2
d_gene: -
j_gene: TRBJ2-5
abundance: -
CDR3nt: TGTGCCAGCAGCCAAGCAACTAGCTCTGGGACCCAGTACTTC
CDR3aa: CASSQATSSGTQYF

v_gene: TRBV3-1/TRBV3-2
d_gene: TRBD2
j_gene: TRBJ2-5
abundance: -
CDR3nt: TGTGCCAGCAGCCAAGGTCTGGCGGGAGCCAGAGAGACCCAGTACTTC
CDR3aa: CASSQGLAGARETQYF

v_gene: TRBV7-9
d_gene: -
j_gene: TRBJ2-7
abundance: -
CDR3nt: TGTGCCAGCAGCTTATTGGTGGGAGGTGGCGAGCAGTACTTC
CDR3aa: CASSLLVGGGEQYF

v_gene: TRBV18
d_gene: -
j_gene: TRBJ2-7
abundance: -
CDR3nt: TGTGCCAGCTCACCACACGAGGGGGGGTCCTACGAGCAGTACTTC
CDR3aa: CASSPHEGGSYEQYF

v_gene: TRBV3-1/TRBV3-2
d_gene: -
j_gene: TRBJ2-7
abundance: -
CDR3nt: TGTGCCAGCAGCATGTACGGGTCCTACGAGCAGTACTTC
CDR3aa: CASSMYGSYEQYF

v_gene: TRBV5-1
d_gene: TRBD2
j_gene: TRBJ2-7
abundance: -
CDR3nt: TGCGCCAGCAGCTTGGTGAGTTTCGGACTAGCGGCCCACGAGCAGTACTTC
CDR3aa: CASSLVSFGLAAHEQYF

v_gene: TRBV2
d_gene: -
j_gene: TRBJ2-3
abundance: -
CDR3nt: TGTGCCAGCAGTGAAGCCCGGATGGGGAGGAGGGGCACAGATACGCAGTATTTT
CDR3aa: CASSEARMGRRGTDTQYF

v_gene: TRBV28
d_gene: TRBD1
j_gene: TRBJ2-1
abundance: once
CDR3nt: TGTGCCAGCAGGCCGGGACAGCTGTACAATGAGCAGTTCTTC
CDR3aa: CASRPGQLYNEQFF

v_gene: TRBV5-5
d_gene: TRBD1
j_gene: TRBJ1-2
abundance: few
CDR3nt: TGTGCCAGCAGGCGGGAGACAGGGGAAGAGGGTGGCTACACCTTC
CDR3aa: CASRRETGEEGGYTF

v_gene: TRBV10-1
d_gene: TRBD2
j_gene: TRBJ2-3
abundance: -
CDR3nt: TGCGCCAGCAGTGAGTTAGCGGGAGGTGCAGATACGCAGTATTTT
CDR3aa: CASSELAGGADTQYF

v_gene: TRBV30
d_gene: TRBD1
j_gene: TRBJ2-6
abundance: -
CDR3nt: TGTGCCTGGAGTCACGGGACAGGGGTCTCTGGGGCCAACGTCCTGACTTTC
CDR3aa: CAWSHGTGVSGANVLTF

v_gene: TRBV28
d_gene: -
j_gene: TRBJ1-4
abundance: -
CDR3nt: TGTGCCAGCAGTTTATCTGGGGCGGCTGAAAAACTGTTTTTT
CDR3aa: CASSLSGAAEKLFF

v_gene: TRBV7-9
d_gene: TRBD1
j_gene: TRBJ2-7
abundance: -
CDR3nt: TGTGCCAGCAGTACCGGGACAGGGAGATCCTACGAGCAGTACTTC
CDR3aa: CASSTGTGRSYEQYF

v_gene: TRBV11-3
d_gene: -
j_gene: TRBJ1-2
abundance: -
CDR3nt: TGTGCCAGCAGCCCAACCCCCCCGAGAGCTAACTATGGCTACACCTTC
CDR3aa: CASSPTPPRANYGYTF

v_gene: TRBV9
d_gene: -
j_gene: TRBJ2-3
abundance: -
CDR3nt: TGTGCCAGCAGCGTGCAGAAGTCTAGCACAGATACGCAGTATTTT
CDR3aa: CASSVQKSSTDTQYF

v_gene: TRBV4-1
d_gene: TRBD1
j_gene: TRBJ1-4
abundance: -
CDR3nt: TGCGCCAGCAGTCGGACAGGGTTTGAAAAACTGTTTTTT
CDR3aa: CASSRTGFEKLFF

v_gene: TRBV6-5
d_gene: TRBD2
j_gene: TRBJ2-1
abundance: few
CDR3nt: TGTGCCAGCAGTTACGGGCTAGCGGGAGACTATGAGCAGTTCTTC
CDR3aa: CASSYGLAGDYEQFF

v_gene: TRBV18
d_gene: TRBD1
j_gene: TRBJ2-2
abundance: -
CDR3nt: TGTGCCAGCTCACAAACCGGGACAGGGGACACCGGGGAGCTGTTTTTT
CDR3aa: CASSQTGTGDTGELFF

v_gene: TRBV20-1
d_gene: -
j_gene: TRBJ2-5
abundance: -
CDR3nt: TGCAGTCAGAGGAACGCTGAGACCCAGTACTTC
CDR3aa: CSQRNAETQYF

v_gene: TRBV10-3
d_gene: -
j_gene: TRBJ2-2
abundance: -
CDR3nt: TGTGCCATCAGTGAGTCCGGGGTCGGGGAGCTGTTTTTT
CDR3aa: CAISESGVGELFF

v_gene: TRBV2
d_gene: TRBD1
j_gene: TRBJ1-2
abundance: -
CDR3nt: TGTGCCACCCAAGAGACAGGGGGCGCAGACTATGGCTACACCTTC
CDR3aa: CATQETGGADYGYTF

v_gene: TRBV27
d_gene: -
j_gene: TRBJ1-5
abundance: -
CDR3nt: TGTGCCAGCAGCCGAGCTAATCAGCCCCAGCATTTT
CDR3aa: CASSRANQPQHF

v_gene: TRBV6-5
d_gene: -
j_gene: TRBJ2-7
abundance: -
CDR3nt: TGTGCCAGCAGTTACTCGGGTGGGAGCTCCTACGAGCAGTACTTC
CDR3aa: CASSYSGGSSYEQYF

v_gene: TRBV6-5
d_gene: -
j_gene: TRBJ2-3
abundance: -
CDR3nt: TGTGCCAGCAGGGGCCGTGGAGGGCCTACAGATACGCAGTATTTT
CDR3aa: CASRGRGGPTDTQYF

v_gene: TRBV28
d_gene: -
j_gene: TRBJ1-6
abundance: -
CDR3nt: TGTGCCAGCAGTTTAATCCGTTCACCCCTCCACTTT
CDR3aa: CASSLIRSPLHF

v_gene: TRBV24-1
d_gene: TRBD2
j_gene: TRBJ2-7
abundance: -
CDR3nt: TGTGCCACCAGTGATTGGGGACTAGCGGGAGGCGGGGAGCAGTACTTC
CDR3aa: CATSDWGLAGGGEQYF

v_gene: TRBV28
d_gene: TRBD1
j_gene: TRBJ2-7
abundance: -
CDR3nt: TGTGCCAGCAGTTTTCCGCCTGGACAGGGAAGGTACGAGCAGTACTTC
CDR3aa: CASSFPPGQGRYEQYF

v_gene: TRBV6-5
d_gene: TRBD2
j_gene: TRBJ2-2
abundance: -
CDR3nt: TGTGCCAGCAGGGCGGGAGTAGGCACCGGGGAGCTGTTTTTT
CDR3aa: CASRAGVGTGELFF

v_gene: TRBV24-1
d_gene: -
j_gene: TRBJ2-1
abundance: -
CDR3nt: TGTGCCACCAGTGATGGGCCACTCAACAATGAGCAGTTCTTC
CDR3aa: CATSDGPLNNEQFF

v_gene: TRBV28
d_gene: TRBD1
j_gene: TRBJ2-7
abundance: -
CDR3nt: TGTGCCAGCAACGTATTTGGACAGGGATTTTACGAGCAGTACTTC
CDR3aa: CASNVFGQGFYEQYF

v_gene: TRBV30
d_gene: -
j_gene: TRBJ1-2
abundance: -
CDR3nt: TGTGCCTGGATGTCTAGGGGACACCTTTCCCTGGGGGGCTACACCTTC
CDR3aa: CAWMSRGHLSLGGYTF

v_gene: TRBV5-1
d_gene: TRBD1
j_gene: TRBJ2-7
abundance: -
CDR3nt: TGCGCCAGCAGCTGGACAGGGGCCTACGAGCAGTACTTC
CDR3aa: CASSWTGAYEQYF

v_gene: TRBV15
d_gene: -
j_gene: TRBJ2-5
abundance: -
CDR3nt: TGTGCCACCAGCAGAGAGTCAGACCAAGAGACCCAGTACTTC
CDR3aa: CATSRESDQETQYF

v_gene: TRBV5-1
d_gene: -
j_gene: TRBJ1-3
abundance: -
CDR3nt: TGCGCCAGCAGTAGGGGTTCGTCGGGAAACACCATATATTTT
CDR3aa: CASSRGSSGNTIYF

v_gene: TRBV11-2
d_gene: TRBD1
j_gene: TRBJ1-1
abundance: -
CDR3nt: TGTGCCAGCAGCATCGGACAGGGGAACACTGAAGCTTTCTTT
CDR3aa: CASSIGQGNTEAFF

v_gene: TRBV6-5
d_gene: -
j_gene: TRBJ2-7
abundance: -
CDR3nt: TGTGCCAGCAGTAGTTCTAGGTACGAGCAGTACTTC
CDR3aa: CASSSSRYEQYF

v_gene: TRBV3-1/TRBV3-2
d_gene: TRBD2
j_gene: TRBJ2-1
abundance: -
CDR3nt: TGTGCCAGCAGCCAAGGGACTAGCAGCTACAATGAGCAGTTCTTC
CDR3aa: CASSQGTSSYNEQFF

v_gene: TRBV19
d_gene: -
j_gene: TRBJ1-1
abundance: -
CDR3nt: TGTGCCAGTAGTATATGGCGGTTAACACCGAACACTGAAGCTTTCTTT
CDR3aa: CASSIWRLTPNTEAFF

v_gene: TRBV4-1
d_gene: TRBD2
j_gene: TRBJ2-7
abundance: -
CDR3nt: TGCGCCAGCAGCCAGGAACTAGCGGGACTTTCCTACGAGCAGTACTTC
CDR3aa: CASSQELAGLSYEQYF

v_gene: TRBV5-5
d_gene: -
j_gene: TRBJ1-1
abundance: -
CDR3nt: TGTGCCAGCAGCCACCTCAGCGGGAACACTGAAGCTTTCTTT
CDR3aa: CASSHLSGNTEAFF

v_gene: TRBV30
d_gene: -
j_gene: TRBJ2-2
abundance: once
CDR3nt: TGTGCCCTTATATCCTCGGGGTTCACCGGGGAGCTGTTTTTT
CDR3aa: CALISSGFTGELFF

v_gene: TRBV2
d_gene: TRBD1
j_gene: TRBJ1-2
abundance: -
CDR3nt: TGTGCCAGCAGCCTAGACAGGGGTTTGTATGGCTACACCTTC
CDR3aa: CASSLDRGLYGYTF